The clone carrying this TCR beta chain was counted ten times or more. This table comes from immunoSEQ multiplex PCR, and its TCRdb copy is limited to in-frame clones, with some not included. The sample contains more than 400,000 clones, around 73% of which appear only once. V gave up 5 bases and J gave up 7 bases; unmatched junction bases: 11. This CDR3 comprises 14 residues. CDR1 is SGHVS, CDR2 FQNEAQ, per germline. This sample is part of a study of shared clonotypes between healthy human individuals. The V and J genes are TRBV7-8 and TRBJ2-7; 7 bases line up with TRBD2. Specimen: PBMCs. This TCR was sampled from a woman between 35 and 50 years old in good health. Some clones in this sample may be carry-over from other donors' samples. As DNA, the CDR3 is TGTGCCAGCAGCCAGCGGGACTCGTATGTAGAGCAGTACTTC. It yields the protein CASSQRDSYVEQYF.